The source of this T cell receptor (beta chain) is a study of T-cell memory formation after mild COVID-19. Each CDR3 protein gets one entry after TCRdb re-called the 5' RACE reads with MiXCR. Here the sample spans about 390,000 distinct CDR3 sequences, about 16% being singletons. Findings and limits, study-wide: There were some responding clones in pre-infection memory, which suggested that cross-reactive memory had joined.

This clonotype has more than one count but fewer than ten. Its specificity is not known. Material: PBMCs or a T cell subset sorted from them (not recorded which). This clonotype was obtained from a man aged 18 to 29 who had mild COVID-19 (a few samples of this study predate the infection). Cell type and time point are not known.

This chain's CDR3 is CASSGDRARHF. As DNA, the CDR3 is TGTGCCAGCAGTGGGGACAGGGCGAGACATTTT. This chain joins TRBV6-6 and TRBJ1-5, with TRBD1 identical over 9 bases. V dropped 5 bases and J dropped 16; count of bases not matched to a gene: 6. Germline CDR1 and CDR2: MNHNY and SVGAGI (reference sequence). The CDR3 covers 11 residues.